This entry concerns a single T cell receptor (beta chain). Clones were sequenced by immunoSEQ multiplex PCR, and TCRdb holds only the in-frame ones, with some missing. There are about 48,000 clones in the sample; roughly 85% occur only once, and 5.5% to 7% lies in the top ten. The sample comes from a study of T cell responses to AZD1222 COVID-19 vaccine. V lost 1 base and J 5 bases, leaving 2 bases between the germline ends. CDR3 size: 12 residues. Germline V gives CDR1 MNHNS, CDR2 SASEGT. The sequencing used peripheral blood, collected 28 days after the second AZD1222 dose. J is TRBJ2-2 and V is TRBV6-1; D is ambiguous. The source is an adult who received the AZD1222 COVID-19 vaccine. The CDR3 nucleotides are TGTGCCAGCAGTGAAGTGACCGGGGAGCTGTTTTTT. Its translation is CASSEVTGELFF.